The 26 T cell receptor beta chains below come from one sample, sequenced in a study of cytomegalovirus exposure and HLA in healthy donors (dated by TCRdb to about 2017). Library creation used the immunoSEQ multiplex PCR assay. For the multiplex PCR, a mixture combining 60 forward primers for TCR Vbeta segments and 13 reverse primers for TCR Jbeta segments was used. TCRdb obtained this table from immuneACCESS and retained in-frame rearrangements with V and J assigned. These tables miss some clones; where compared with another copy, unresolved V genes account for less than half of the shortfall, and the remainder is unexplained. Across this sample there are some 150,000 clones, with more than 70% seen only once. The ten largest clones take up 5.6% of the sample. Source material: PBMCs. These receptors were collected from a woman in her 40s in good health and CMV-seropositive.

The rearrangement links TRBV7-9 to TRBJ2-5; a possible D gene is TRBD2 (5 bases). The CDR3 contains 17 residues. Trimming removed 1 base at V and 2 bases at J, with 17 bases between. Germline V gives CDR1 SEHNR, CDR2 FQNEAQ (reference sequence). For the CDR3, the DNA is TGTGCCAGCAGCTTAGTGCCGCGGGTGTGGGTACAAGAGACCCAGTACTTC. It translates to CASSLVPRVWVQETQYF.

The V gene is TRBV9, the J gene TRBJ1-1, with 7 bases that match TRBD1. The trim removed 2 bases at V and 1 base at J, leaving 14 bases unmatched. This CDR3 has 18 residues. Per germline, CDR1 SGDLS and CDR2 YYNGEE. In DNA, the CDR3 is TGTGCCAGCAGCGTGGGTCCTACAGGGGTGCGTGGGAACACTGAAGCTTTCTTT. Protein product: CASSVGPTGVRGNTEAFF. The entire variable domain, with the rest obtained from reference TRBV9 and TRBJ1-1, is as follows: DSGVTQTPKHLITATGQRVTLRCSPRSGDLSVYWYQQSLDQGLQFLIQYYNGEERAKGNILERFSAQQFPDLHSELNLSSLELGDSALYFCASSVGPTGVRGNTEAFFGQGTRLTVV.

This chain links TRBV6-1 with TRBJ1-1, with 8 nucleotides matching TRBD1. The ends lost 2 bases at V and 1 base at J; junction bases unmatched: 9. The CDR3 totals 17 residues. CDR1 MNHNS and CDR2 SASEGT come from the germline V gene. Here the CDR3 reads CASSERTGRMRNTEAFF. The CDR3 coding sequence is TGTGCCAGCAGTGAACGGACAGGGCGTATGAGGAACACTGAAGCTTTCTTT.

A few counts support this clone. This chain uses TRBV7-9 with TRBJ2-3; 7 positions match TRBD1. CDR1 and CDR2 from the germline V gene are SEHNR and FQNEAQ (reference sequence). After removal of 8 bases from V and 4 bases from J, the junction contained 6 bases not matched to a gene. The CDR3 length is 13 residues. The CDR3 spells CASGITGADTQYF. The CDR3, as DNA: TGTGCCAGCGGAATAACAGGGGCAGATACGCAGTATTTT.

This chain uses TRBV30 with TRBJ2-7; TRBD1 aligns across 9 bases. CDR1 is GTSNPN, CDR2 SVGIG, per germline (reference sequence). Germline trimming cut 3 bases from V and 2 bases from J; bases unmatched to any gene: 5. The CDR3 extends over 14 amino acids. Here the CDR3 DNA reads TGTGCCTGGAGGGGACAGGGTAGTCCCTACGAGCAGTACTTC. Its protein product is CAWRGQGSPYEQYF.

V and J are TRBV27 and TRBJ2-7; perhaps TRBD1 as D (6 bases). This CDR3 has 13 residues. Germline CDR1 is MNHEY and CDR2 is SMNVEV (reference sequence). The V end lost 6 bases, the J end lost 2 bases, and 11 bases lay between the germline ends. CDR3 protein: CASRRDKAYEQYF. In DNA form, the CDR3 reads TGTGCCAGCAGACGGGACAAAGCCTACGAGCAGTACTTC.

The V and J genes are TRBV5-1 and TRBJ2-7, with D possibly TRBD2 on 6 matching bases. V dropped 6 bases and J dropped 6 bases, with 22 bases sitting between them. Per the germline V gene, CDR1 is SGHRS and CDR2 is YFSETQ. CDR3 length: 15 residues. This chain's CDR3 is CASTPVTGVGSEQYF. The CDR3 region has the DNA TGCGCCAGCACACCCGTAACGGGAGTTGGTAGCGAGCAGTACTTC. The entire variable domain, with the rest obtained from reference TRBV5-1 and TRBJ2-7, is as follows: KAGVTQTPRYLIKTRGQQVTLSCSPISGHRSVSWYQQTPGQGLQFLFEYFSETQRNKGNFPGRFSGRQFSNSRSEMNVSTLELGDSALYLCASTPVTGVGSEQYFGPGTRLTVT.

In its sample, this clone was seen a few times. This sequence joins TRBV30 and TRBJ2-5; maybe TRBD1 (5 bases). V lost 3 bases, J lost 1 base, and 15 bases lay in between. The CDR3 has 15 residues. Germline loops: CDR1 GTSNPN, CDR2 SVGIG (reference sequence). The CDR3 sequence: CAWSHRRILQETQYF. DNA for the CDR3: TGTGCCTGGAGCCACAGGAGAATACTCCAAGAGACCCAGTACTTC.

This clone occurred once. V usage is TRBV6-5 and J usage is TRBJ1-2, with 8 nucleotides matching TRBD1. The trim removed 0 bases at V and 7 bases at J, leaving 4 bases unmatched. The CDR3 consists of 14 residues. CDR1 MNHEY and CDR2 SVGAGI come from the germline V gene. CDR3 amino acids: CASSYSDRGCGYTF. The CDR3 DNA reads TGTGCCAGCAGTTACTCCGACAGGGGCTGTGGCTACACCTTC.

The chain has TRBV18 and TRBJ2-7; maybe TRBD2 (5 bases). V shed 3 bases and J shed 6 bases, with 15 bases lying between them. There are 14 residues in the CDR3. CDR1 is KGHSH and CDR2 is LQKENI in the germline V gene. The CDR3 DNA is TGTGCCAGCTCACCGTCTAGCAACCAGCGCGAGCAGTACTTC. It specifies CASSPSSNQREQYF.

This clone was observed a few times. J is TRBJ1-2 and V is TRBV28; possibly TRBD1 for D (6 bases). Trimming took 10 bases from V and 3 from J, leaving 9 bases between them. Germline-derived CDR1 and CDR2 are MDHEN and SYDVKM. The CDR3 consists of 11 residues. CDR3 bases: TGTGCCATAGGGGGGGACTATGGCTACACCTTC. Its protein product is CAIGGDYGYTF.

This chain uses TRBV9 with TRBJ2-1; D may be TRBD1 (5 bases). V lost 3 bases and J 0 bases, leaving 10 bases between the germline ends. The germline V gene has CDR1 SGDLS and CDR2 YYNGEE. The CDR3 runs to 15 residues. The CDR3 sequence is CASSADSDSYNEQFF. CDR3 in DNA: TGTGCCAGCAGCGCCGACAGCGACTCCTACAATGAGCAGTTCTTC.

This chain joins TRBV5-1 and TRBJ2-1; D perhaps matches TRBD1 (5 bases). The CDR3 sequence is 14 residues long. The V end was cut by 2 bases, the J end by 3 bases, with 9 bases between. Germline V gives CDR1 SGHRS, CDR2 YFSETQ. The CDR3 sequence is CASSLSGFYNEQFF. The CDR3 region has the DNA TGCGCCAGCAGCTTATCAGGGTTCTACAATGAGCAGTTCTTC.

The chain employs TRBV7-9 and TRBJ2-3; D might be TRBD2 (6 bases). Germline loops: CDR1 SEHNR, CDR2 FQNEAQ (reference sequence). V shed 2 bases and J shed 1 base, with 13 bases lying between them. CDR3 size: 16 residues. The CDR3 reads CASSLISGQGTDTQYF. CDR3 in DNA: TGTGCCAGCAGCTTAATTAGCGGTCAAGGCACAGATACGCAGTATTTT. Drawing the rest from reference TRBV7-9 and TRBJ2-3, the complete variable domain is DTGVSQNPRHKITKRGQNVTFRCDPISEHNRLYWYRQTLGQGPEFLTYFQNEAQLEKSRLLSDRFSAERPKGSFSTLEIQRTEQGDSAMYLCASSLISGQGTDTQYFGPGTRLTVL.

V usage is TRBV18 and J usage is TRBJ1-2; perhaps TRBD1 as D (5 bases). The CDR3 has 13 amino acids. In germline, CDR1 is KGHSH, CDR2 LQKENI. The germline V and J ends were trimmed by 5 bases and 4 bases, with 11 bases remaining between them. As DNA, the CDR3 is TGTGCCAGCTCAGCCGACAGTACCTATGGCTACACCTTC. Protein sequence: CASSADSTYGYTF. The full variable domain, rest sourced from reference TRBV18 and TRBJ1-2, is NAGVMQNPRHLVRRRGQEARLRCSPMKGHSHVYWYRQLPEEGLKFMVYLQKENIIDESGMPKERFSAEFPKEGPSILRIQQVVRGDSAAYFCASSADSTYGYTFGSGTRLTVV.

The chain recombines TRBV11-2 with TRBJ2-1, with D possibly TRBD2 on 5 matching bases. CDR3 length equals 12 residues. Trimming took 7 bases from V and 8 from J, leaving 12 bases between them. Germline lookup yields CDR1 SGHAT and CDR2 FQNNGV. As DNA, the CDR3 is TGTGCCAGCAACCCGAATAGCGATGAGCAGTTCTTC. Protein product: CASNPNSDEQFF.

This clone was observed a few times. The genes are TRBV18 and TRBJ1-5; D gene uncertain. Trimming cost V 2 bases and J 2 bases, with 10 bases left between them. Germline V lookup: CDR1 KGHSH, CDR2 LQKENI. The length of the CDR3 is 15 residues. As DNA, the CDR3 is TGTGCCAGCTCACCATACGGGGAGGGCAATCAGCCCCAGCATTTT. Protein: CASSPYGEGNQPQHF.

The chain has TRBV19 and TRBJ2-1; TRBD2 matches 9 bases. Looked up from germline, CDR1 is LNHDA and CDR2 is SQIVND (reference sequence). There are 15 residues in the CDR3. V shed 5 bases and J 7 bases; nucleotides not matched to a gene: 9. CDR3 region: CASSPATSGNNEQFF. The CDR3, as DNA: TGTGCCAGTAGTCCCGCGACTAGCGGAAATAATGAGCAGTTCTTC. Complete variable domain (other parts from reference TRBV19 and TRBJ2-1): DGGITQSPKYLFRKEGQNVTLSCEQNLNHDAMYWYRQDPGQGLRLIYYSQIVNDFQKGDIAEGYSVSREKKESFPLTVTSAQKNPTAFYLCASSPATSGNNEQFFGPGTRLTVL.

The genes are TRBV27 and TRBJ2-7; 7 nucleotides match TRBD2. Unmatched junction bases numbered 0, after V lost 3 bases and J lost 7 bases. Per the germline V gene, CDR1 is MNHEY and CDR2 is SMNVEV (reference sequence). This CDR3 has 11 residues. The DNA of the CDR3 is TGTGCCAGCAGTTTCGGGGGGGAGCAGTACTTC. Its translation is CASSFGGEQYF.

The CDR3 bases are TGTGCCAGCAGCCCCCGGGGGGCGGGAGGAGGAACCGGGGAGCTGTTTTTT. Its protein is CASSPRGAGGGTGELFF. The chain has TRBV7-3 and TRBJ2-2; 8 bases map to TRBD2. V gave up 5 bases and J gave up 5 bases; unmatched junction bases: 13. CDR1 is SGHTA and CDR2 is FQGTGA in the germline V gene. The CDR3 length is 17 residues.

This sequence joins TRBV18 and TRBJ2-1; TRBD1 agrees at 9 bases. Germline loops: CDR1 KGHSH, CDR2 LQKENI. This CDR3 is built from 15 residues. V lost 3 bases and J lost 8; bases outside the gene matches: 8. CDR3 amino acids: CASSPSGQGFDEQFF. The CDR3 DNA is TGTGCCAGCTCACCCTCCGGACAGGGGTTTGATGAGCAGTTCTTC.

V usage is TRBV10-1 and J usage is TRBJ1-1; 7 bases map to TRBD1. This CDR3 is built from 15 residues. The germline CDR1 and CDR2 sequences are WNHNN and SYGVQD (reference sequence). Trimming took 5 bases from V and 1 from J; bases not matched to a gene: 7. The CDR3 coding sequence is TGCGCCAGCAGTCCTAGGACAGGTACGAACACTGAAGCTTTCTTT. This codes for CASSPRTGTNTEAFF.

This chain uses TRBV4-1 with TRBJ2-2; D is possibly TRBD1 (5 bases). Germline CDR1 is MGHRA and CDR2 is YSYEKL. This CDR3 spans 17 amino acids. V was clipped by 6 bases and J by 0 bases, with 17 bases between them. The CDR3 spells CASSHTGYRTNTGELFF. CDR3 sequence (DNA): TGCGCCAGCAGTCATACCGGGTACAGGACGAACACCGGGGAGCTGTTTTTT.

The J gene is TRBJ2-3, the V gene TRBV29-1; 8 bases match TRBD2. Trimming cost V 4 bases and J 0 bases; bases outside gene matches: 6. The CDR3 is made up of 15 amino acids. CDR1 is SQVTM, CDR2 ANQGSEA, per germline. CDR3 protein: CSVAGGPISTDTQYF. The DNA for the CDR3 is TGCAGCGTTGCGGGGGGGCCCATCAGCACAGATACGCAGTATTTT.

V usage is TRBV6-5 and J usage is TRBJ2-7, with 10 bases matching TRBD2. The length of the CDR3 is 15 residues. V lost 4 bases and J lost 4; bases outside the gene matches: 7. Germline assignment: CDR1 MNHEY and CDR2 SVGAGI. This CDR3 reads CASSSIGLAVYEQYF. As DNA, the CDR3 is TGTGCCAGCAGTTCCATCGGACTAGCGGTATACGAGCAGTACTTC.

This chain uses TRBV7-3 with TRBJ2-7; 8 bases fit TRBD1. The CDR3 covers 13 residues. Looked up from germline, CDR1 is SGHTA and CDR2 is FQGTGA. V was clipped by 1 base and J by 7 bases; unmatched bases: 3. CDR3 sequence: CASSLKRQGEQYF. The CDR3 bases are TGTGCCAGCAGCTTAAAACGACAGGGGGAGCAGTACTTC.